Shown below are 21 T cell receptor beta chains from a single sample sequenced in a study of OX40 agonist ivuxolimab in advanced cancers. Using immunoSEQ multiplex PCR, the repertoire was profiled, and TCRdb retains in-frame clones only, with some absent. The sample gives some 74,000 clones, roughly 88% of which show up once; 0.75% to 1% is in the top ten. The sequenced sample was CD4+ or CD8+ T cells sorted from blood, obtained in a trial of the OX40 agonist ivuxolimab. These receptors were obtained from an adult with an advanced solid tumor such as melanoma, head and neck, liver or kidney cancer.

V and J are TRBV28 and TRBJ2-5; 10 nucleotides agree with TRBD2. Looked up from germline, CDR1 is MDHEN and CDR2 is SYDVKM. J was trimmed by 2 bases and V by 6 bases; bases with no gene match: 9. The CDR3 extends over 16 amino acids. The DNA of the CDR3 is TGTGCCAGCAGGGAACTGGGAGCGGGAGGGCAAGAGACCCAGTACTTC. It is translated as CASRELGAGGQETQYF.

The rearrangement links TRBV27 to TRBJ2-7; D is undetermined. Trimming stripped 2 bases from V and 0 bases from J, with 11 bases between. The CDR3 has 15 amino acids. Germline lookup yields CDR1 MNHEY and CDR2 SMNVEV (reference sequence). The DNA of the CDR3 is TGTGCCAGCAGTTTAGGGTCACGGAGCTCCTACGAGCAGTACTTC. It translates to CASSLGSRSSYEQYF.

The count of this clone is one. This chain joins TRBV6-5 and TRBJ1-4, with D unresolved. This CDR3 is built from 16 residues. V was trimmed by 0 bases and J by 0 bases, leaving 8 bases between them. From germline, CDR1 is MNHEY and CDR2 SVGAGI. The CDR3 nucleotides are TGTGCCAGCAGTTACTCGAGAGCCTCAACTAATGAAAAACTGTTTTTT. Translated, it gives CASSYSRASTNEKLFF.

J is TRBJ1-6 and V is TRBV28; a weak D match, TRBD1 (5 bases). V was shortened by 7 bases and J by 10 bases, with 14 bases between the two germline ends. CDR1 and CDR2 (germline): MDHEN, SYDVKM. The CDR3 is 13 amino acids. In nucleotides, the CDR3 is TGTGCCAGCACTGGCAGGGAGCGATCACCCCTCCACTTT. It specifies CASTGRERSPLHF.

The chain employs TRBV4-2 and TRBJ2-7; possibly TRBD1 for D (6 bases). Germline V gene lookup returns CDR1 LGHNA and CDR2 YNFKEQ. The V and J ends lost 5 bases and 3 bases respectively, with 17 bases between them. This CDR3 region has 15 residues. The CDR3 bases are TGTGCCAGCAGCGTAGGAACGACAGGAAACTACGAGCAGTACTTC. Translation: CASSVGTTGNYEQYF.

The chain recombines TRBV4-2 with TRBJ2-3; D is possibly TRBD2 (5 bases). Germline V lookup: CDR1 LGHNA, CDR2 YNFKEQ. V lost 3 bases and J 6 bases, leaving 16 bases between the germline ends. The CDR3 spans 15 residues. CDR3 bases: TGTGCCAGCAGCCAGGAAGCGGTGGCCCTCGATACGCAGTATTTT. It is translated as CASSQEAVALDTQYF.

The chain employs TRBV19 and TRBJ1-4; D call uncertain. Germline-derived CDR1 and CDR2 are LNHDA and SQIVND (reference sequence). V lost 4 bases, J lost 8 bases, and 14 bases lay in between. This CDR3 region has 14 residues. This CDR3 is CASSNWTVREKLFF. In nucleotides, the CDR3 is TGTGCCAGTAGTAACTGGACGGTGAGAGAAAAACTGTTTTTT.

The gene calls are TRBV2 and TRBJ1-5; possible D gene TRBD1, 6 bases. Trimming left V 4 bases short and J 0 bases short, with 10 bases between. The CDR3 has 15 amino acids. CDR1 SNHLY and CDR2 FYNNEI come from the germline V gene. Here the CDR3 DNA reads TGTGCCAGCAGTGGTAAGGGGGGTAGCAATCAGCCCCAGCATTTT. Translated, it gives CASSGKGGSNQPQHF.

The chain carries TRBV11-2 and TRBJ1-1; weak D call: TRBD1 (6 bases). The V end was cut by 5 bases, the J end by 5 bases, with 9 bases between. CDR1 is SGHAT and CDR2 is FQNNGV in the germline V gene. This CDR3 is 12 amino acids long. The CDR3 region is CASSQGTTEAFF. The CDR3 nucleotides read TGTGCCAGCAGCCAAGGGACAACTGAAGCTTTCTTT.

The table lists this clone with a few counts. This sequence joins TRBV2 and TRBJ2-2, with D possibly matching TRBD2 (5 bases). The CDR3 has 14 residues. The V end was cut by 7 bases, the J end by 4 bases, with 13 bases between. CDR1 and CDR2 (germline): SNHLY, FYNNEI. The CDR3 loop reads CASNGPRGTGELFF. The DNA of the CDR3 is TGTGCCAGCAATGGTCCACGGGGCACCGGGGAGCTGTTTTTT.

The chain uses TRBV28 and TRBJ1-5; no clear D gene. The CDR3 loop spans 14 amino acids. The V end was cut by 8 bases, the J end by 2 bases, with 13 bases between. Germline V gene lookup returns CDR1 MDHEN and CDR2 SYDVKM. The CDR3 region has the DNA TGTGCCAGCTATGGTGGATTGGGCAATCAGCCCCAGCATTTT. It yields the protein CASYGGLGNQPQHF.

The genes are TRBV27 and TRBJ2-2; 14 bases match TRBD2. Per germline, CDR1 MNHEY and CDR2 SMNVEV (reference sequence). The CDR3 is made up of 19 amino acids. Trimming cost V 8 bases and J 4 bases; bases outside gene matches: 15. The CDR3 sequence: CASGGGPGLAGVGTGELFF. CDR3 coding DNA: TGTGCCAGCGGAGGGGGTCCGGGACTAGCGGGAGTAGGCACCGGGGAGCTGTTTTTT.

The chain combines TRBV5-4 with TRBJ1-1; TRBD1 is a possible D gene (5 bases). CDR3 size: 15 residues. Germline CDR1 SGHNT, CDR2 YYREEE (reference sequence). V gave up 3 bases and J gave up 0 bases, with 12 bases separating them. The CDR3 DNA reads TGTGCCAGCAGCTCGTCAGGGTTACTGAACACTGAAGCTTTCTTT. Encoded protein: CASSSSGLLNTEAFF. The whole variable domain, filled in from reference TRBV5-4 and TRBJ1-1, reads ETGVTQSPTHLIKTRGQQVTLRCSSQSGHNTVSWYQQALGQGPQFIFQYYREEENGRGNFPPRFSGLQFPNYSSELNVNALELDDSALYLCASSSSGLLNTEAFFGQGTRLTVV.

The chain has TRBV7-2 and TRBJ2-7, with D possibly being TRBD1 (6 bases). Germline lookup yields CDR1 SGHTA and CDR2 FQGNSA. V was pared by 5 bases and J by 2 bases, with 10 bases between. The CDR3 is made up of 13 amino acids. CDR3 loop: CASSHPGAYEQYF. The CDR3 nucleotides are TGTGCCAGCAGCCACCCAGGGGCCTACGAGCAGTACTTC.

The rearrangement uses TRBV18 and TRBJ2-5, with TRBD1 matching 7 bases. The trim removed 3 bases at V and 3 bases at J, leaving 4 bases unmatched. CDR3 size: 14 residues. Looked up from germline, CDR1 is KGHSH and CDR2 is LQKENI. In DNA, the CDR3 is TGTGCCAGCTCACCGGGACAGACTGAAGAGACCCAGTACTTC. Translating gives CASSPGQTEETQYF.

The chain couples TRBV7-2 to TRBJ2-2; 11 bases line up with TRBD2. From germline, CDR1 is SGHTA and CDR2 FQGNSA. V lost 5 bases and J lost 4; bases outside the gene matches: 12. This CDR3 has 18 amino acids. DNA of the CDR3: TGTGCCAGCAGCCTATCCCCTAGCGGGAGGTCGGGCACCGGGGAGCTGTTTTTT. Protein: CASSLSPSGRSGTGELFF.

This chain's CDR3 is CASSLSTASTDTQYF. The CDR3 region has the DNA TGCGCCAGCAGCTTGTCAACTGCAAGCACAGATACGCAGTATTTT. V is TRBV5-1 and J is TRBJ2-3, with unresolved D. The V end was cut by 1 base, the J end by 0 bases, with 9 bases between. Looked up from germline, CDR1 is SGHRS and CDR2 is YFSETQ. The CDR3 runs to 15 residues. The whole variable domain, filled in from reference TRBV5-1 and TRBJ2-3, reads KAGVTQTPRYLIKTRGQQVTLSCSPISGHRSVSWYQQTPGQGLQFLFEYFSETQRNKGNFPGRFSGRQFSNSRSEMNVSTLELGDSALYLCASSLSTASTDTQYFGPGTRLTVL.

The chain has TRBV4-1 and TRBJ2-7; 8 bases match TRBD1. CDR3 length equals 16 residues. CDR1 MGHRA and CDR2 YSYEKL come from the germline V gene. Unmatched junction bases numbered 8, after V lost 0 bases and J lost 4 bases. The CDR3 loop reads CASSQDLAGGAYEQYF. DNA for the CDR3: TGCGCCAGCAGCCAAGATCTGGCAGGGGGCGCGTACGAGCAGTACTTC.

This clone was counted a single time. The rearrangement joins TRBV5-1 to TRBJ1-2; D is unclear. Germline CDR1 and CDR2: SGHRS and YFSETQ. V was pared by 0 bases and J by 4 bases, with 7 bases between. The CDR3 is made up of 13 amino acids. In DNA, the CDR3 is TGCGCCAGCAGCTTGGCAGAAGGCTATGGCTACACCTTC. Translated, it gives CASSLAEGYGYTF.

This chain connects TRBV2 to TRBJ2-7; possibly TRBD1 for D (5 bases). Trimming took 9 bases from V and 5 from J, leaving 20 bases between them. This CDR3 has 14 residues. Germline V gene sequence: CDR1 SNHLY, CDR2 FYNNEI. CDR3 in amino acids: CASLTGQAGHEQYF. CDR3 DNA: TGTGCCAGTCTGACCGGACAAGCCGGGCACGAGCAGTACTTC.

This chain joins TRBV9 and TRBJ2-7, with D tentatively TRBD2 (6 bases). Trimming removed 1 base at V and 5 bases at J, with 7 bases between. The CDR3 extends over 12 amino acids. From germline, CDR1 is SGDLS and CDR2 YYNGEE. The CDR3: CASSVRRDEQYF. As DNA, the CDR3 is TGTGCCAGCAGCGTAAGGAGGGACGAGCAGTACTTC.